This TCR beta chain derives from a study of T cell repertoires in cytomegalovirus infection. In the study overall: Public TCR beta signatures provided an indication of both CMV infection and a matching HLA type. Study-level findings and limits: What dominated the ex vivo response were HLA-C-restricted CMV-specific TCR beta clonotypes. Identification of carriers of CMV plus the relevant HLA was achieved through cumulative public TCR beta family frequency.

This CDR3 contains 14 residues. V was cut by 0 bases and J by 6 bases, with 6 bases left in between. TCRdb itself ran the reads through MiXCR, one entry per CDR3 protein. The table shows 250,000 or so distinct CDR3 sequences, with over 15% occurring only once. With regard to this clonotype: Its specificity is unknown.

The chain uses TRBV12-3 or TRBV12-4 and TRBJ1-6; the D is unclear. The TCR comes from a human donor in good health (CMV status not recorded). Some clones in this sample may be carry-over from other donors' samples. The sample was CD8+ T cells from PBMCs. The DNA of the CDR3 is TGTGCCAGCAGTTTAGCAGCTACTAATTCACCCCTCCACTTT. Amino acids: CASSLAATNSPLHF.